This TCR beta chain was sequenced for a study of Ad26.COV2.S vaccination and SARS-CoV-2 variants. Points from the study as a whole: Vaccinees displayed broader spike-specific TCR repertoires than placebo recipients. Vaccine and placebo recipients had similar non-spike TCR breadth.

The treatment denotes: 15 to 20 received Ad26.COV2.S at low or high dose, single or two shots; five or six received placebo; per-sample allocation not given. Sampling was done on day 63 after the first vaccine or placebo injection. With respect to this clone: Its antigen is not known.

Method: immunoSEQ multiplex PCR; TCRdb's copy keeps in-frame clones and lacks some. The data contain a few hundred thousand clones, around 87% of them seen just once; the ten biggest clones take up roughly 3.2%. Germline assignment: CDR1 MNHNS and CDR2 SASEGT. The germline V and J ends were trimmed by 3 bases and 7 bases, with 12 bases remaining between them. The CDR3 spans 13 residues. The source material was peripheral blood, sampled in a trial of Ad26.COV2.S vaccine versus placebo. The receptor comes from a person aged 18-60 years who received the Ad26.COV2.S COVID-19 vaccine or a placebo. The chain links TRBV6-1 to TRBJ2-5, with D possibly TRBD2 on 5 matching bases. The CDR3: CASSEPPGGTQYF. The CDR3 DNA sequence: TGTGCCAGCAGTGAGCCCCCCGGAGGGACCCAGTACTTC.